This T cell receptor (beta chain) is drawn from a study of shared clonotypes between healthy human individuals. When replicate PCRs were run on sorted subsets, they used roughly 0.2 ug DNA, approximately 27,000 T cell genomes. Produced via immunoSEQ multiplex PCR; TCRdb's table is partial and in-frame only. The top ten hold 0.85% to 1% of the sample, which has about a million clones, 60% to 80% seen once. A CD45RA+ naive subset and a CD45RA-negative memory subset were split from CD4+ cells. Trimming left V 2 bases short and J 2 bases short, with 7 bases between. Per the germline V gene, CDR1 is SGHNT and CDR2 is YYREEE (reference sequence). The CDR3 covers 13 residues.

The chain carries TRBV5-4 and TRBJ1-2; D remains unclear. The origin of this receptor is a young man in good health. Some clones in this sample may be carry-over from other donors' samples. The sequenced sample consisted of memory CD4+ T cells from PBMCs. Subset in this sample: CD45RA-negative fraction. The CDR3 bases are TGTGCCAGCAGCTTCGTTAAGAACTATGGCTACACCTTC. Translation: CASSFVKNYGYTF.